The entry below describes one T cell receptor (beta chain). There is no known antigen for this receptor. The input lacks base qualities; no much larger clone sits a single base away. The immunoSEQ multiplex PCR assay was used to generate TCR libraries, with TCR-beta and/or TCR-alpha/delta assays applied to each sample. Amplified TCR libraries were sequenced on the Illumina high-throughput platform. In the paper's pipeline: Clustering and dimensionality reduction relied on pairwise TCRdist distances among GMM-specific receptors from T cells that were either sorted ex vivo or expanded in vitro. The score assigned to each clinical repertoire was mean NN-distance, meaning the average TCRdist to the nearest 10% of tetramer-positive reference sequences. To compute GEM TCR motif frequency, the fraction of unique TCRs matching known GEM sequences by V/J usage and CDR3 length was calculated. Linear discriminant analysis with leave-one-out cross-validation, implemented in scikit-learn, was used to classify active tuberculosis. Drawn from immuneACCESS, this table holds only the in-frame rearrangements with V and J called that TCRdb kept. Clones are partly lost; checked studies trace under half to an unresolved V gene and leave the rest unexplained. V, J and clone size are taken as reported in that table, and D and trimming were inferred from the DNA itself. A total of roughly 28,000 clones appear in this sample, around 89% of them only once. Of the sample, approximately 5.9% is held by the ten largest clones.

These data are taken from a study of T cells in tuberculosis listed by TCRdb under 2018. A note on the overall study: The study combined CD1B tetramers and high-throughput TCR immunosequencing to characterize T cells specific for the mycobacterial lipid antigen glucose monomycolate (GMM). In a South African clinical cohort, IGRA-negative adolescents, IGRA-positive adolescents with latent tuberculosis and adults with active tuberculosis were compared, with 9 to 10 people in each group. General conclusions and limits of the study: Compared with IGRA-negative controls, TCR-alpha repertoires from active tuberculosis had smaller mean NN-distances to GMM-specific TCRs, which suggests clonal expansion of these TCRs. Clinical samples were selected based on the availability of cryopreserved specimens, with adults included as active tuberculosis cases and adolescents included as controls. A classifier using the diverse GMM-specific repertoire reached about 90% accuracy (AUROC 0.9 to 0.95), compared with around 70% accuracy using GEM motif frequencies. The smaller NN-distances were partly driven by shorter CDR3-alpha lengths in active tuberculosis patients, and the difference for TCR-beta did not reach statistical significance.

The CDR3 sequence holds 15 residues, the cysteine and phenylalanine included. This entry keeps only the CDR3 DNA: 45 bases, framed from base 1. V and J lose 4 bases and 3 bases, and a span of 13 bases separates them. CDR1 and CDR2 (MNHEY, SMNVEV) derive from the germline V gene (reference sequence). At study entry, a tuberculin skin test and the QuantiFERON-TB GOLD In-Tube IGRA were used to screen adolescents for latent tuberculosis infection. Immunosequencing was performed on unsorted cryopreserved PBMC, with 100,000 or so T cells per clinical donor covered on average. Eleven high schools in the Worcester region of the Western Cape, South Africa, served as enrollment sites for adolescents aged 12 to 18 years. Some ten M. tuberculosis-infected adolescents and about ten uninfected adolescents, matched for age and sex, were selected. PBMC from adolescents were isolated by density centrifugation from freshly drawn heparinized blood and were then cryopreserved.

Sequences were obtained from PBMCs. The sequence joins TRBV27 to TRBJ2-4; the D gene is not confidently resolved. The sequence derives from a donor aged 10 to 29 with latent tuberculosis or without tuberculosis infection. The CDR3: CASSSNPFGKNIQYF. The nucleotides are TGTGCCAGCAGTTCCAACCCGTTCGGCAAAAACATTCAGTACTTC.